These 10 T cell receptor beta chains came from one sample sequenced in a study of metastatic and nonmetastatic thyroid tumors. TCRdb re-analyzed the PCR reads using MiXCR. The sample lists thousands of clones, 30% to 40% occurring once. Thyroid surgery had not been preceded by any treatment in any patient. The sample comprised adjacent normal tissue. The receptors stem from a male donor with papillary thyroid cancer or a benign thyroid nodule (not recorded which). Some clones in this sample may be carry-over from other donors' samples.

The CDR3 DNA is TGCGCCAGCAGCTTGGGTGGAAGGTCTAACTATGGCTACACCTTC. Amino acids: CASSLGGRSNYGYTF. This chain connects TRBV5-1 to TRBJ1-2; D gene uncertain. The CDR3 is made up of 15 amino acids. V lost 0 bases, J lost 0 bases, and 9 bases lay in between. The germline CDR1 and CDR2 sequences are SGHRS and YFSETQ.

This chain links TRBV7-2 with TRBJ1-1; D ambiguous. Trimming took 4 bases from V and 4 from J, leaving 13 bases between them. CDR1 SGHTA and CDR2 FQGNSA come from the germline V gene. This CDR3 contains 14 residues. In DNA form, the CDR3 reads TGTGCCAGCAGCTCAGATACCGGGATCACTGAAGCTTTCTTT. Encoded protein: CASSSDTGITEAFF.

This clone was seen once. The conserved phenylalanine or tryptophan normally closing the CDR3 is absent here, so this likely arose from a read error. The chain employs TRBV20-1 and TRBJ2-5; 8 nucleotides align to TRBD2. The CDR3 covers 14 residues. Looked up from germline, CDR1 is DFQATT and CDR2 is SNEGSKA (reference sequence). J was trimmed by 10 bases and V by 6 bases; bases with no gene match: 16. The CDR3 here is CSASTSGPPGNQYL. CDR3 in DNA: TGCAGTGCCTCAACTAGCGGCCCCCCTGGGAACCAGTACCTC.

This clone was picked up one time. The chain employs TRBV11-1 and TRBJ1-5, with D maybe TRBD1 (5 bases). Germline values: CDR1 SGHAT, CDR2 FQDESV (reference sequence). V lost 4 bases, J lost 3 bases, and 16 bases lay in between. The CDR3 sequence is 16 residues long. This CDR3 reads CASSSGKDGHNQPQHF. In DNA form, the CDR3 reads TGTGCCAGCAGCTCGGGAAAAGACGGACACAATCAGCCCCAGCATTTT. Based on the CDR3 plus reference TRBV11-1 and TRBJ1-5, the full variable domain is EAEVAQSPRYKITEKSQAVAFWCDPISGHATLYWYRQILGQGPELLVQFQDESVVDDSQLPKDRFSAERLKGVDSTLKIQPAELGDSAMYLCASSSGKDGHNQPQHFGDGTRLSIL.

With respect to this clone: Other DNA sequences within the sample encode an identical CDR3. The V and J genes are TRBV11-2 and TRBJ2-1; 9 positions agree with TRBD1. This CDR3 has 16 amino acids. Unmatched junction bases numbered 15, after V lost 5 bases and J lost 10 bases. The V gene's germline CDR1 is SGHAT and CDR2 FQNNGV. In nucleotides, the CDR3 is TGTGCCAGCAGCCTCCAGGTTACGGACAGGGGCAACGAGCAGTTCTTC. The encoded protein is CASSLQVTDRGNEQFF. Using reference TRBV11-2 and TRBJ2-1 for the parts outside the CDR3, the full variable domain is EAGVAQSPRYKIIEKRQSVAFWCNPISGHATLYWYQQILGQGPKLLIQFQNNGVVDDSQLPKDRFSAERLKGVDSTLKIQPAKLEDSAVYLCASSLQVTDRGNEQFFGPGTRLTVL.

This clone has a handful of counts. CDR3 residues: CASSVGFNLNNEQFF. DNA of the CDR3: TGTGCCAGCAGCGTAGGTTTTAACTTGAACAATGAGCAGTTCTTC. V gene TRBV9 combines with J gene TRBJ2-1; D not resolved. This CDR3 has 15 residues. Germline CDR1 is SGDLS and CDR2 is YYNGEE. Deletions cut 0 bases from V and 5 bases from J, with 12 bases between.

This clone has a count of ten or more. The chain has TRBV27 and TRBJ1-1, with TRBD1 as a possible D gene (6 bases). This CDR3 has 14 amino acids. Trimming took off 6 bases at V and 0 bases at J, with 11 bases between the two ends. Germline-derived CDR1 and CDR2 are MNHEY and SMNVEV (reference sequence). CDR3 sequence reads: CASRSGAMNTEAFF. In DNA, the CDR3 is TGTGCCAGCAGGTCAGGGGCCATGAACACTGAAGCTTTCTTT.

The chain joins TRBV5-4 to TRBJ1-1, with a tentative D call TRBD1 (5 bases). Trimming left V 2 bases short and J 1 base short, with 15 bases between. The CDR3 totals 16 residues. Germline V lookup: CDR1 SGHNT, CDR2 YYREEE (reference sequence). The CDR3 DNA sequence: TGTGCCAGCAGCTTACTAGTTGGCCAGGGGAACACTGAAGCTTTCTTT. As protein: CASSLLVGQGNTEAFF.

The V and J genes are TRBV5-1 and TRBJ2-3, with D tentatively TRBD2 (6 bases). V gave up 0 bases and J gave up 2 bases, with 16 bases separating them. The CDR3 contains 17 residues. Germline CDR1 SGHRS, CDR2 YFSETQ. The CDR3 DNA reads as TGCGCCAGCAGCTTGGGGGCGGCTAGCGATTCCACAGATACGCAGTATTTT. Translated, it gives CASSLGAASDSTDTQYF.

The chain is built from TRBV20-1 and TRBJ2-3; D call uncertain. The CDR3 is 12 amino acids. Germline CDR1 reads DFQATT; CDR2 reads SNEGSKA (reference sequence). The V and J ends lost 3 bases and 7 bases respectively, with 11 bases between them. The chain's CDR3 is CSASPIGNTQYF. In DNA, the CDR3 is TGCAGTGCTAGTCCAATAGGGAATACGCAGTATTTT.